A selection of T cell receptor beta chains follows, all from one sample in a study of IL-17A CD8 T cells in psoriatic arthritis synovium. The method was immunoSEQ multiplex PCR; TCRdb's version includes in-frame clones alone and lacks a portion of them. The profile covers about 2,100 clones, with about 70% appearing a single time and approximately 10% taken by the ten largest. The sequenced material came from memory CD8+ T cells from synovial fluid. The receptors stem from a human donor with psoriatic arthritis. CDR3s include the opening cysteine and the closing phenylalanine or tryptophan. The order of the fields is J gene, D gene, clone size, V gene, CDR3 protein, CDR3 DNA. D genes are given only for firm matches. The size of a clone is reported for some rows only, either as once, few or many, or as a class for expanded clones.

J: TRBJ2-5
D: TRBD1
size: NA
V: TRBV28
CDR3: CASSYRGPIRSQETQYF
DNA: TGTGCCAGCAGTTACAGGGGGCCGATCAGGTCGCAAGAGACCCAGTACTTC

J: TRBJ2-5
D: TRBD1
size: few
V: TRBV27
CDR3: CASSPGQGETQYF
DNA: TGTGCCAGCAGCCCTGGACAGGGAGAGACCCAGTACTTC

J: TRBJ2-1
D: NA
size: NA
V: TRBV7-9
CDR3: CASSLGRDEQFF
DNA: TGTGCCAGCAGCTTAGGGAGAGACGAGCAGTTCTTC

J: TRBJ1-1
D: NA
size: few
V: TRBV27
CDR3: CASSSDLSEAFF
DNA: TGTGCCAGCAGTTCCGACTTGTCTGAAGCTTTCTTT

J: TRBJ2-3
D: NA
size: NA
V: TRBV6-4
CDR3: CASSAGPDTDTQYF
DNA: TGTGCCAGCAGTGCGGGCCCCGACACAGATACGCAGTATTTT

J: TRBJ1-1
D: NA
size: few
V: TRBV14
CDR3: CASSQWGVLPPGAAFF
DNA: TGTGCCAGCAGCCAGTGGGGGGTCCTACCCCCAGGTGCCGCTTTCTTT

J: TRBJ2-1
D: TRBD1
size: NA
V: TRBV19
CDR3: CASSFRTGLANEQFF
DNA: TGTGCCAGTAGTTTCCGGACAGGCCTCGCAAATGAGCAGTTCTTC

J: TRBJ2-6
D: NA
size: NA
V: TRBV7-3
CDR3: CASSYREAGANVLTF
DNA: TGTGCCAGCAGCTACAGGGAGGCTGGGGCCAACGTCCTGACTTTC

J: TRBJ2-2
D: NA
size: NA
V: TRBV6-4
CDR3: CASSDGNTGELFF
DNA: TGTGCCAGCAGTGACGGGAACACCGGGGAGCTGTTTTTT

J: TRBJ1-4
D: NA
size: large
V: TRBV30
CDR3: CAWSVGTVATNEKLFF
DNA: TGTGCCTGGAGTGTAGGAACAGTAGCAACTAATGAAAAACTGTTTTTT

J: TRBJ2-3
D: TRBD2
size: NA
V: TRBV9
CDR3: CASSVPPTTSGVSSTDTQYF
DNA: TGTGCCAGCAGCGTACCGCCTACGACTAGCGGGGTCTCTAGCACAGATACGCAGTATTTT

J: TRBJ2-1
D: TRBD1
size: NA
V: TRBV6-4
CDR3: CASSDAGGYNEQFF
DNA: TGTGCCAGCAGTGACGCAGGGGGCTACAATGAGCAGTTCTTC

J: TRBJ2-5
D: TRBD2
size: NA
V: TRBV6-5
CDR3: CASSPLAGKETRYF
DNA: TGTGCCAGCAGTCCCCTAGCGGGGAAAGAGACCCGGTACTTC

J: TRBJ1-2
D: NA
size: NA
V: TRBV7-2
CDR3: CASSTNNWYGYTF
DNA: TGTGCCAGCAGCACGAACAACTGGTATGGCTACACCTTC